This T cell receptor beta chain was sequenced for a study of identical twins. This clonotype was picked up many times. TCRdb re-called the 5' RACE reads with MiXCR, one entry per CDR3 protein. The repertoire consists of a few hundred thousand distinct CDR3 sequences, with roughly 8.6% occurring once and the leading ten covering about 7.1%. The CDR3 runs to 16 residues. Trimming left V 4 bases short and J 0 bases short, with 15 bases between. These data were also reused for a study on yellow fever vaccine responses in identical twins.

The receptor was derived from a woman between 18 and 29 years old in good health. The specimen was CD8+ T cells sorted from blood. The V and J genes are TRBV12-3 or TRBV12-4 and TRBJ2-5; TRBD1 might be the D (6 bases). CDR3 DNA sequence: TGTGCCAGCAGTTCCCCAGACGGACAGTACCAAGAGACCCAGTACTTC. It yields the protein CASSSPDGQYQETQYF.